The entry below gives a single T cell receptor beta chain sequence along with its context. The junction departs from germline at one end; a sequencing error may be responsible. The assay was immunoSEQ multiplex PCR, and TCRdb's table has in-frame clones only and misses some. Found here are some 270,000 clones, roughly 81% of them singletons; the top ten hold roughly 6.7%. CDR3 size: 14 residues. The V gene's germline CDR1 is KGHSH and CDR2 LQKENI. The sample comes from a study of blood T cell repertoires in COVID-19. The sequence derives from a woman aged 50 to 65 who had been exposed to COVID-19. The specimen was PBMCs or T cells enriched from blood (not recorded which). V usage is TRBV18 and J usage is TRBJ2-5; 8 bases line up with TRBD1. The CDR3 DNA follows: TGTGCCAGCTCTCCACAGACAGGGGACGAGACCCAGTACTTC. This encodes CASSPQTGDETQYF.